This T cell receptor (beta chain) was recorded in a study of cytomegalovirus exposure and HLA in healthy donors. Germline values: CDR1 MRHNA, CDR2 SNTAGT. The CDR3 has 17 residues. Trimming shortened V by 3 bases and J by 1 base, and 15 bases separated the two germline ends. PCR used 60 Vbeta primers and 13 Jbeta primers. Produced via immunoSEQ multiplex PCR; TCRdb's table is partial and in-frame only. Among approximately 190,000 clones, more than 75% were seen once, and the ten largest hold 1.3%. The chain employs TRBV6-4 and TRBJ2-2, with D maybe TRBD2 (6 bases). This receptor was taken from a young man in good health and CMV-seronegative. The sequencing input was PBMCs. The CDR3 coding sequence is TGTGCCAGCAGTGAATCAGCTGGAGGGATGAACACCGGGGAGCTGTTTTTT. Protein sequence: CASSESAGGMNTGELFF.